A single TCR beta chain is shown here with its context. Its antigen is not known. The data originate from a study of response to subunit inactivated influenza vaccine. The study's findings and limits: Each seasonal flu vaccination may recruit only limited new T cells, authors suggested.

Trimming shortened V by 5 bases and J by 4 bases, and 17 bases separated the two germline ends. The CDR3 sequence is 15 residues long. CDR1 and CDR2 from the germline V gene are MDHEN and SYDVKM. Via MiXCR, TCRdb re-called the RT-PCR reads, giving one row per CDR3 protein. The sample shows about 650,000 distinct CDR3 sequences, 15% to 19% of them seen only once. The TCR sequence derives from a man aged 50 to 60 who received an inactivated influenza vaccine. This specimen consisted of PBMCs from blood, obtained 11 to 12 days after vaccination. The chain has TRBV28 and TRBJ1-2; D call uncertain. The CDR3 spells CASSPPVEGGYGYTF. Written as DNA, the CDR3 is TGTGCCAGCAGTCCCCCGGTGGAGGGTGGCTATGGCTACACCTTC.